This T cell receptor beta chain derives from a study of cytomegalovirus exposure and HLA in healthy donors. Trimming left V 6 bases short and J 11 bases short, with 13 bases between. CDR1 and CDR2 (germline): MNHEY, SVGAGI. The CDR3 sequence is 11 residues long. PCR primers comprised 60 Vbeta and 13 Jbeta primers. This table comes from immunoSEQ multiplex PCR, and its TCRdb copy is limited to in-frame clones, with some not included. Of 80,000 to 130,000 clones detected, roughly four fifths appear once; the ten largest clones hold 12% to 15%. The sequence was collected from a male donor in good health and CMV-seropositive. Material: PBMCs. V is TRBV6-5 and J is TRBJ1-2; D unresolved. In DNA form, the CDR3 reads TGTGCCAGCAGCGACTCATTACAATACACCTTC. Translated, it gives CASSDSLQYTF.